The 27 T cell receptor beta chains given below trace back to one sample, sequenced in a study of control samples from healthy donors and cancer patients. Generated by immunoSEQ multiplex PCR, the TCRdb table keeps only in-frame clones and is missing some. The data show 150,000 to 200,000 clones, almost 90% seen once. Sequencing was carried out using blood. These receptor sequences come from a man aged 18 to 35 in good health.

This chain uses TRBV10-1 with TRBJ1-1; perhaps TRBD1 as D (5 bases). Germline assignment: CDR1 WNHNN and CDR2 SYGVQD (reference sequence). V gave up 5 bases and J gave up 1 base, with 5 bases separating them. The CDR3 consists of 12 residues. The CDR3, as DNA: TGCGCCAGCAGTCAGGGGAACACTGAAGCTTTCTTT. This translates into CASSQGNTEAFF.

The chain has TRBV15 and TRBJ2-3; TRBD1 agrees at 8 bases. Trimming removed 0 bases from V and 5 bases from J; junction bases left unmatched: 4. The CDR3 extends over 15 amino acids. Looked up from germline, CDR1 is LNHNV and CDR2 is YYDKDF (reference sequence). DNA for the CDR3: TGTGCCACCAGCAGAGAGACAGGGGATGGAGATACGCAGTATTTT. Protein sequence: CATSRETGDGDTQYF. Complete variable domain (other parts from reference TRBV15 and TRBJ2-3): DAMVIQNPRYQVTQFGKPVTLSCSQTLNHNVMYWYQQKSSQAPKLLFHYYDKDFNNEADTPDNFQSRRPNTSFCFLDIRSPGLGDTAMYLCATSRETGDGDTQYFGPGTRLTVL.

The chain links TRBV7-2 to TRBJ1-1; 10 nucleotides line up with TRBD1. CDR3 length equals 15 residues. Germline V gene sequence: CDR1 SGHTA, CDR2 FQGNSA. The J segment lost 6 bases and the V segment lost 4 bases, leaving 8 bases of the junction unmatched. Here the CDR3 reads CASSSKDRGTAEAFF. The CDR3, as DNA: TGTGCCAGCAGCTCAAAGGACAGGGGGACGGCTGAAGCTTTCTTT.

V usage is TRBV7-9 and J usage is TRBJ2-5; TRBD2 might be the D (6 bases). The V end was cut by 3 bases, the J end by 2 bases, with 13 bases between. Germline V gene lookup returns CDR1 SEHNR and CDR2 FQNEAQ (reference sequence). The CDR3 is 15 residues long. The CDR3: CASSFGAEGQETQYF. The CDR3 DNA reads as TGTGCCAGCAGCTTCGGGGCGGAGGGGCAAGAGACCCAGTACTTC.

V and J are TRBV27 and TRBJ2-7, with D tentatively TRBD2 (5 bases). CDR3 size: 13 residues. V was clipped by 8 bases and J by 1 base, with 12 bases between them. Germline values: CDR1 MNHEY, CDR2 SMNVEV (reference sequence). The CDR3: CASAITGSYEQYF. Here the CDR3 DNA reads TGTGCCAGCGCTATAACGGGGTCCTACGAGCAGTACTTC.

This chain connects TRBV3-1 (or the pseudogene TRBV3-2) to TRBJ2-1; no firm D call. Germline V gene sequence: CDR1 LGHDT, CDR2 YNNKEL (reference sequence). The V and J ends lost 4 bases and 5 bases respectively, with 9 bases between them. The CDR3 loop spans 13 amino acids. This CDR3 is CASSLDQNNEQFF. For the CDR3, the DNA is TGTGCCAGCAGCCTGGACCAAAACAATGAGCAGTTCTTC.

The rearrangement links TRBV6-5 to TRBJ1-5; D gene ambiguous. The CDR3 is 13 residues long. The V gene lost 5 bases and the J gene lost 4 bases, with 9 bases spanning the gap. Germline lookup yields CDR1 MNHEY and CDR2 SVGAGI. The CDR3 nucleotides read TGTGCCAGCAGTATTACAGAGAATCAGCCCCAGCATTTT. Translated, it gives CASSITENQPQHF.

The chain couples TRBV2 to TRBJ2-1; D is ambiguous. The CDR3 consists of 13 residues. Per the germline V gene, CDR1 is SNHLY and CDR2 is FYNNEI. The V gene lost 3 bases and the J gene lost 6 bases, with 9 bases spanning the gap. DNA of the CDR3: TGTGCCAGCAGTGACTCTGGGGTCAATGAGCAGTTCTTC. Translation: CASSDSGVNEQFF.

V and J are TRBV19 and TRBJ2-6; the D is unclear. The germline V gene has CDR1 LNHDA and CDR2 SQIVND (reference sequence). The CDR3 sequence is 13 residues long. V was trimmed by 7 bases and J by 0 bases, leaving 4 bases between them. The CDR3 protein is CASTLSGANVLTF. CDR3 coding DNA: TGTGCCAGTACCCTCTCTGGGGCCAACGTCCTGACTTTC.

The chain has TRBV7-9 and TRBJ1-2; TRBD1 matches 11 bases. V gave up 5 bases and J gave up 8 bases; unmatched junction bases: 4. The CDR3 is made up of 13 amino acids. The germline V gene encodes CDR1 SEHNR and CDR2 FQNEAQ (reference sequence). CDR3 nucleotides: TGTGCCAGCAGCAAGGGACAGGGGGACGGCTACACCTTC. This encodes CASSKGQGDGYTF.

The gene calls are TRBV6-5 and TRBJ2-5; D call uncertain. V was shortened by 0 bases and J by 7 bases, with 9 bases between the two germline ends. This CDR3 spans 13 amino acids. Germline V lookup: CDR1 MNHEY, CDR2 SVGAGI. CDR3 sequence: CASSYSLHGTQYF. CDR3 in DNA: TGTGCCAGCAGTTACTCACTGCATGGGACCCAGTACTTC.

The gene calls are TRBV19 and TRBJ1-5; D is perhaps TRBD1 (6 bases). Germline CDR1 reads LNHDA; CDR2 reads SQIVND (reference sequence). V dropped 7 bases and J dropped 6 bases, with 19 bases sitting between them. CDR3 length: 15 residues. The CDR3 loop reads CASTQGRGAPQPQHF. The CDR3, as DNA: TGTGCCAGTACACAGGGTCGGGGAGCCCCTCAGCCCCAGCATTTT.

The rearrangement links TRBV7-7 to TRBJ2-3; D is unresolved. Germline assignment: CDR1 SSHAT and CDR2 FNYEAQ (reference sequence). The ends were cut back, 5 bases at V and 3 bases at J, with 9 bases in the middle. The CDR3 is 13 residues long. In DNA form, the CDR3 reads TGTGCCAGCAGCCCCGGAGTAACAGATACGCAGTATTTT. Its translation is CASSPGVTDTQYF.

V usage is TRBV3-1 (or the pseudogene TRBV3-2) and J usage is TRBJ2-5; 7 nucleotides align to TRBD2. The CDR3 contains 15 residues. The ends lost 6 bases at V and 2 bases at J; junction bases unmatched: 9. Germline V CDR1 and CDR2: LGHDT, YNNKEL (reference sequence). CDR3: CASSPPRGGQETQYF. The DNA for the CDR3 is TGTGCCAGCAGTCCCCCCCGGGGAGGGCAAGAGACCCAGTACTTC.

This rearrangement joins TRBV5-4 to TRBJ2-7; maybe TRBD2 (5 bases). Looked up from germline, CDR1 is SGHNT and CDR2 is YYREEE (reference sequence). This CDR3 is 12 amino acids long. The germline V and J ends were trimmed by 4 bases and 5 bases, with 10 bases remaining between them. The CDR3 DNA sequence: TGTGCCAGCAGCCCCGGAGGAAACGAGCAGTACTTC. This encodes CASSPGGNEQYF.

This chain links TRBV30 with TRBJ1-6; D possibly corresponds to TRBD1 (5 bases). Trimming took off 3 bases at V and 10 bases at J, with 7 bases between the two ends. Germline V gives CDR1 GTSNPN, CDR2 SVGIG (reference sequence). The CDR3 totals 11 residues. Here the CDR3 reads CAWRGTSPLHF. CDR3 sequence (DNA): TGTGCCTGGAGGGGGACCTCACCCCTCCACTTT.

The rearrangement joins TRBV27 to TRBJ1-1; TRBD1 aligns across 9 bases. Germline V gene data show CDR1 as MNHEY and CDR2 as SMNVEV (reference sequence). Trimming at V came to 7 bases and at J to 7 bases, leaving 1 base not matched to a gene. The CDR3 has 11 amino acids. The CDR3 nucleotides are TGTGCCAGCAAGGGACAGGGTGAAGCTTTCTTT. Amino acid sequence: CASKGQGEAFF.

V is TRBV6-5 and J is TRBJ2-1; a possible D gene is TRBD1 (6 bases). Germline CDR1 reads MNHEY; CDR2 reads SVGAGI. Deletions cut 6 bases from V and 10 bases from J, with 10 bases between. The CDR3 is made up of 11 amino acids. CDR3 nucleotides: TGTGCCAGCAGCACCGGGACAGAGCAGTTCTTC. Its protein product is CASSTGTEQFF.

This chain connects TRBV19 to TRBJ2-6; no firm D call. V was trimmed by 6 bases and J by 0 bases, leaving 9 bases between them. The germline gives CDR1 LNHDA, CDR2 SQIVND (reference sequence). The CDR3 extends over 15 amino acids. CDR3 DNA sequence: TGTGCCAGTAGGACGAGGAACTCTGGGGCCAACGTCCTGACTTTC. It is translated as CASRTRNSGANVLTF.

The chain is built from TRBV11-3 and TRBJ1-3; 7 positions agree with TRBD1. CDR3 length: 18 amino acids. With V trimmed by 5 bases and J by 0 bases, 13 bases remained unmatched. Germline-derived CDR1 and CDR2 are SGHNT and YENEEA. For the CDR3, the DNA is TGTGCCAGCAGCACCCGCAGGACAGGATTCTTCTCTGGAAACACCATATATTTT. Translated, it gives CASSTRRTGFFSGNTIYF. The whole variable domain, filled in from reference TRBV11-3 and TRBJ1-3, reads EAGVVQSPRYKIIEKKQPVAFWCNPISGHNTLYWYLQNLGQGPELLIRYENEEAVDDSQLPKDRFSAERLKGVDSTLKIQPAELGDSAVYLCASSTRRTGFFSGNTIYFGEGSWLTVV.

This rearrangement joins TRBV9 to TRBJ2-2, with 11 bases lining up with TRBD2. This CDR3 is built from 18 residues. Germline CDR1 and CDR2: SGDLS and YYNGEE. J was trimmed by 5 bases and V by 0 bases; bases with no gene match: 9. The CDR3 spells CASSVEASGGRETGELFF. Written as DNA, the CDR3 is TGTGCCAGCAGCGTAGAAGCTAGCGGGGGGAGGGAGACCGGGGAGCTGTTTTTT.

This clone was counted a single time. V gene TRBV4-3 combines with J gene TRBJ1-2; D unresolved. The CDR3 totals 12 residues. V was pared by 0 bases and J by 7 bases, with 6 bases between. Germline V gene data show CDR1 as LGHNA and CDR2 as YSLEER. The CDR3 nucleotides read TGCGCCAGCAGCCAAGAATCCGGTGGCTACACCTTC. The encoded protein is CASSQESGGYTF.

The chain uses TRBV30 and TRBJ1-6; D is unclear. From germline, CDR1 is GTSNPN and CDR2 SVGIG (reference sequence). Trimming took off 4 bases at V and 6 bases at J, with 4 bases between the two ends. This CDR3 spans 11 amino acids. CDR3 residues: CAWTANSPLHF. Written as DNA, the CDR3 is TGTGCCTGGACAGCTAATTCACCCCTCCACTTT.

The chain combines TRBV5-6 with TRBJ1-2, with D hard to call. Trimming took off 2 bases at V and 4 bases at J, with 9 bases between the two ends. CDR3 size: 13 residues. Germline CDR1 SGHDT, CDR2 YYEEEE. The CDR3 is CASSLDTSYGYTF. CDR3 nucleotide sequence: TGTGCCAGCAGCTTAGACACGTCCTATGGCTACACCTTC.

The chain couples TRBV5-5 to TRBJ2-1; possible D gene TRBD2, 5 bases. This CDR3 has 14 amino acids. Trimming pared 4 bases from V and 5 bases from J, leaving 13 bases between. The germline CDR1 and CDR2 sequences are SGHKS and YYEKEE (reference sequence). CDR3 loop: CASSPDWENNEQFF. DNA of the CDR3: TGTGCCAGCAGCCCGGACTGGGAGAACAATGAGCAGTTCTTC.

J is TRBJ1-4 and V is TRBV28, with unresolved D. The V gene's germline CDR1 is MDHEN and CDR2 SYDVKM. V shed 5 bases and J shed 7 bases, with 20 bases lying between them. The CDR3 consists of 16 residues. Here the CDR3 DNA reads TGTGCCAGCAGTCTCCCTGTCCGACCGCCGCGTGAAAAACTGTTTTTT. Translated: CASSLPVRPPREKLFF.

The J gene is TRBJ2-1, the V gene TRBV6-2 or TRBV6-3; TRBD2 agrees at 11 bases. Germline CDR1 MNHEY, CDR2 SVGEGT. V was clipped by 3 bases and J by 16 bases; unmatched bases: 8. This CDR3 region has 13 residues. The CDR3 coding sequence is TGTGCCAGCAGTTATGGTAGCGGGGGGGCAGGATTCTTC. Translated, it gives CASSYGSGGAGFF.